This T cell receptor beta chain was recorded in a study of blood T cells in healthy people across ages. Trimming cost V 5 bases and J 4 bases; bases outside gene matches: 6. CDR3 length: 15 residues. CDR1 SGHAT and CDR2 FQNNGV come from the germline V gene. Then a second PCR, running roughly 6 to 12 cycles, was carried out with a sample-barcoded 5' primer and a J-beta primer mix. One entry per CDR3 protein results from TCRdb running MiXCR on the 5' RACE reads. The data show some 1,800,000 distinct CDR3 sequences, around 42% seen once. Sequenced sample: blood. The TCR sequence derives from a human donor in good health. This chain joins TRBV11-2 and TRBJ2-3; 10 positions agree with TRBD2. CDR3 coding DNA: TGTGCCAGCAGCATAGCGGGGGGACGAGCAGATACGCAGTATTTT. It is translated as CASSIAGGRADTQYF.